These T cell receptor beta chains were read from a single sample in a study of T cell responses to AZD1222 COVID-19 vaccine. Generated by immunoSEQ multiplex PCR, the TCRdb table keeps only in-frame clones and is missing some. The profile shows over 110,000 clones, just over 90% of them singletons. The sample consisted of peripheral blood, taken on day 0 of AZD1222 vaccination. The source of these receptors is an adult in good health. Both conserved end residues are part of each CDR3. Fields, in order: clone size, D gene, V gene, J gene, CDR3 protein, CDR3 DNA. A D gene is named only where the DNA matches it firmly. Clone size is given for some rows only: seen once, a few or many times, or a class if the clone is expanded.

clone size: NA
D gene: NA
V gene: TRBV27
J gene: TRBJ1-1
CDR3 protein: CASSPWGIAEAFF
CDR3 DNA: TGTGCCAGCAGTCCCTGGGGTATCGCTGAAGCTTTCTTT

clone size: NA
D gene: TRBD1
V gene: TRBV27
J gene: TRBJ1-2
CDR3 protein: CASRTTGEGGYGYTF
CDR3 DNA: TGTGCCAGCAGGACTACAGGGGAGGGAGGGTATGGCTACACCTTC

clone size: NA
D gene: NA
V gene: TRBV6-2/TRBV6-3
J gene: TRBJ1-4
CDR3 protein: CASSPQGVFDEKLFF
CDR3 DNA: TGTGCCAGCAGCCCACAGGGAGTGTTCGATGAAAAACTGTTTTTT

clone size: NA
D gene: NA
V gene: TRBV4-1
J gene: TRBJ2-7
CDR3 protein: CASSQRQPYYEQYF
CDR3 DNA: TGCGCCAGCAGCCAGCGACAGCCTTACTACGAGCAGTACTTC

clone size: NA
D gene: NA
V gene: TRBV3-1/TRBV3-2
J gene: TRBJ1-5
CDR3 protein: CASSQDLGGNQPQHF
CDR3 DNA: TGTGCCAGCAGCCAAGATCTTGGCGGCAATCAGCCCCAGCATTTT

clone size: once
D gene: NA
V gene: TRBV7-2
J gene: TRBJ1-3
CDR3 protein: CASSLGESRGNTIYF
CDR3 DNA: TGTGCCAGCAGCTTAGGGGAAAGCAGGGGAAACACCATATATTTT

clone size: NA
D gene: NA
V gene: TRBV21-1
J gene: TRBJ1-1
CDR3 protein: CASSKYFREAFF
CDR3 DNA: TGTGCCAGCAGCAAATACTTCAGGGAGGCTTTCTTT

clone size: once
D gene: NA
V gene: TRBV6-5
J gene: TRBJ2-1
CDR3 protein: CASHDGVDEQFF
CDR3 DNA: TGTGCCAGCCATGATGGTGTCGATGAGCAGTTCTTC

clone size: NA
D gene: NA
V gene: TRBV7-6
J gene: TRBJ1-6
CDR3 protein: CASSSNTLTGNNSPLHF
CDR3 DNA: TGTGCCAGCAGCTCAAACACCCTAACAGGGAATAATTCACCCCTCCACTTT

clone size: few
D gene: TRBD2
V gene: TRBV6-5
J gene: TRBJ2-3
CDR3 protein: CASSISGSTDTQYF
CDR3 DNA: TGTGCCAGCAGTATTAGCGGGAGTACAGATACGCAGTATTTT

clone size: NA
D gene: NA
V gene: TRBV19
J gene: TRBJ1-6
CDR3 protein: CASSTQVSPLHF
CDR3 DNA: TGTGCCAGTAGTACCCAAGTTTCACCCCTCCACTTT

clone size: few
D gene: TRBD2
V gene: TRBV18
J gene: TRBJ2-1
CDR3 protein: CASSPPAGGNEQFF
CDR3 DNA: TGTGCCAGCTCACCACCGGCGGGAGGCAATGAGCAGTTCTTC

clone size: once
D gene: NA
V gene: TRBV10-3
J gene: TRBJ1-1
CDR3 protein: CAISDRGDTEAFF
CDR3 DNA: TGTGCCATCAGTGACAGGGGTGACACTGAAGCTTTCTTT

clone size: NA
D gene: NA
V gene: TRBV29-1
J gene: TRBJ1-1
CDR3 protein: CSVEGGQGSAEAFF
CDR3 DNA: TGCAGCGTTGAAGGGGGGCAGGGTAGCGCTGAAGCTTTCTTT

clone size: NA
D gene: NA
V gene: TRBV5-6
J gene: TRBJ2-2
CDR3 protein: CASSTTAPNTGELFF
CDR3 DNA: TGTGCCAGCAGTACTACAGCCCCGAACACCGGGGAGCTGTTTTTT

clone size: NA
D gene: TRBD1
V gene: TRBV6-5
J gene: TRBJ1-5
CDR3 protein: CASSWTGEDQPQHF
CDR3 DNA: TGTGCCAGCAGTTGGACAGGGGAGGATCAGCCCCAGCATTTT

clone size: NA
D gene: NA
V gene: TRBV3-1/TRBV3-2
J gene: TRBJ1-2
CDR3 protein: CASSQDWRGGYTF
CDR3 DNA: TGTGCCAGCAGCCAAGATTGGAGGGGTGGCTACACCTTC

clone size: NA
D gene: NA
V gene: TRBV6-6
J gene: TRBJ1-5
CDR3 protein: CASSYTGLNQPQHF
CDR3 DNA: TGTGCCAGCAGTTATACAGGGTTGAATCAGCCCCAGCATTTT

clone size: NA
D gene: TRBD2
V gene: TRBV7-8
J gene: TRBJ2-3
CDR3 protein: CASSLLAGVSTDTQYF
CDR3 DNA: TGTGCCAGCAGCCTACTAGCGGGAGTTAGCACAGATACGCAGTATTTT

clone size: NA
D gene: NA
V gene: TRBV10-3
J gene: TRBJ1-3
CDR3 protein: CAISRSGNTIYF
CDR3 DNA: TGTGCCATCTCCCGCTCTGGAAACACCATATATTTT

clone size: NA
D gene: TRBD1
V gene: TRBV5-1
J gene: TRBJ1-1
CDR3 protein: CASSSGQGSTEAFF
CDR3 DNA: TGCGCCAGCAGCTCCGGACAGGGGAGCACTGAAGCTTTCTTT

clone size: NA
D gene: NA
V gene: TRBV1
J gene: TRBJ2-7
CDR3 protein: CTSSHRGLARSYEQYF
CDR3 DNA: TGCACCAGCAGCCATAGGGGACTAGCGCGTTCCTACGAGCAGTACTTC

clone size: NA
D gene: TRBD2
V gene: TRBV7-9
J gene: TRBJ2-5
CDR3 protein: CASSLDVRRGGFQETQYF
CDR3 DNA: TGTGCCAGCAGCTTAGACGTACGGCGGGGGGGTTTTCAAGAGACCCAGTACTTC

clone size: NA
D gene: NA
V gene: TRBV20-1
J gene: TRBJ1-1
CDR3 protein: CSALRDTEAFF
CDR3 DNA: TGCAGTGCTCTCCGGGACACTGAAGCTTTCTTT

clone size: NA
D gene: NA
V gene: TRBV11-2
J gene: TRBJ2-7
CDR3 protein: CASSPRDPYEQYF
CDR3 DNA: TGTGCCAGCAGCCCACGGGACCCCTACGAGCAGTACTTC

clone size: NA
D gene: NA
V gene: TRBV30
J gene: TRBJ1-2
CDR3 protein: CATTLFGDGYTF
CDR3 DNA: TGTGCCACTACCCTTTTCGGAGATGGCTACACCTTC

clone size: NA
D gene: NA
V gene: TRBV19
J gene: TRBJ2-2
CDR3 protein: CASSIVRSTGELFF
CDR3 DNA: TGTGCCAGTAGTATTGTGAGGTCCACCGGGGAGCTGTTTTTT

clone size: NA
D gene: NA
V gene: TRBV10-2
J gene: TRBJ2-3
CDR3 protein: CATAGVRGDTQYF
CDR3 DNA: TGCGCCACCGCTGGTGTCCGGGGAGATACGCAGTATTTT

clone size: NA
D gene: NA
V gene: TRBV11-2
J gene: TRBJ2-5
CDR3 protein: CASSGTQETQYF
CDR3 DNA: TGTGCCAGCAGCGGGACCCAAGAGACCCAGTACTTC

clone size: NA
D gene: NA
V gene: TRBV27
J gene: TRBJ1-2
CDR3 protein: CASSPQGTFYGYTF
CDR3 DNA: TGTGCCAGCAGTCCCCAAGGAACTTTCTATGGCTACACCTTC

clone size: NA
D gene: NA
V gene: TRBV19
J gene: TRBJ2-1
CDR3 protein: CASSKDGSSYNEQFF
CDR3 DNA: TGTGCCAGTAGCAAGGACGGTAGCTCCTACAATGAGCAGTTCTTC

clone size: NA
D gene: TRBD2
V gene: TRBV7-2
J gene: TRBJ2-4
CDR3 protein: CASSVLAGNIQYF
CDR3 DNA: TGTGCCAGCAGCGTACTAGCGGGAAACATTCAGTACTTC

clone size: few
D gene: TRBD1
V gene: TRBV6-2/TRBV6-3
J gene: TRBJ1-2
CDR3 protein: CASSSTDRGYGYTF
CDR3 DNA: TGTGCCAGCAGTTCCACGGACAGGGGCTATGGCTACACCTTC

clone size: NA
D gene: NA
V gene: TRBV6-5
J gene: TRBJ1-5
CDR3 protein: CASRGSRNQPQHF
CDR3 DNA: TGTGCCAGCAGAGGGTCACGCAATCAGCCCCAGCATTTT

clone size: NA
D gene: TRBD1
V gene: TRBV12-3/TRBV12-4
J gene: TRBJ1-1
CDR3 protein: CASSSRGYTEAFF
CDR3 DNA: TGTGCCAGCAGTAGCAGGGGGTACACTGAAGCTTTCTTT

clone size: NA
D gene: NA
V gene: TRBV5-1
J gene: TRBJ2-2
CDR3 protein: CASSSVGEAGELFF
CDR3 DNA: TGCGCCAGCAGCTCGGTCGGGGAGGCCGGGGAGCTGTTTTTT

clone size: NA
D gene: NA
V gene: TRBV14
J gene: TRBJ2-7
CDR3 protein: CASSQIPFGYEGSEQYF
CDR3 DNA: TGTGCCAGCAGCCAAATTCCCTTTGGGTACGAAGGTTCCGAGCAGTACTTC

clone size: NA
D gene: NA
V gene: TRBV5-4
J gene: TRBJ1-2
CDR3 protein: CASSFPRGRENYGYTF
CDR3 DNA: TGTGCCAGCAGCTTCCCGCGAGGACGGGAGAACTATGGCTACACCTTC

clone size: NA
D gene: TRBD1
V gene: TRBV7-9
J gene: TRBJ1-1
CDR3 protein: CASRGQGTDTEAFF
CDR3 DNA: TGTGCCAGCAGAGGACAGGGTACGGACACTGAAGCTTTCTTT

clone size: NA
D gene: NA
V gene: TRBV27
J gene: TRBJ2-7
CDR3 protein: CASSSVGGTETYEQYF
CDR3 DNA: TGTGCCAGCAGTTCTGTTGGGGGGACTGAGACCTACGAGCAGTACTTC

clone size: few
D gene: NA
V gene: TRBV28
J gene: TRBJ2-2
CDR3 protein: CASSLDSFWTGELFF
CDR3 DNA: TGTGCCAGCAGTTTGGACAGTTTTTGGACCGGGGAGCTGTTTTTT

clone size: NA
D gene: NA
V gene: TRBV6-5
J gene: TRBJ1-1
CDR3 protein: CASRDLGRGFTEAFF
CDR3 DNA: TGTGCCAGCAGGGACCTCGGTCGAGGGTTTACTGAAGCTTTCTTT

clone size: NA
D gene: TRBD2
V gene: TRBV19
J gene: TRBJ2-2
CDR3 protein: CASSIFGGRATGELFF
CDR3 DNA: TGTGCCAGTAGTATCTTTGGCGGGAGGGCCACCGGGGAGCTGTTTTTT

clone size: NA
D gene: NA
V gene: TRBV19
J gene: TRBJ2-7
CDR3 protein: CASSIVQVGEQYF
CDR3 DNA: TGTGCCAGTAGTATAGTCCAGGTCGGGGAGCAGTACTTC

clone size: NA
D gene: NA
V gene: TRBV4-2
J gene: TRBJ1-2
CDR3 protein: CASTVHGQGSNYGYTF
CDR3 DNA: TGTGCCAGCACGGTTCATGGGCAGGGCTCTAACTATGGCTACACCTTC

clone size: once
D gene: NA
V gene: TRBV4-2
J gene: TRBJ1-2
CDR3 protein: CASSQDRAADYGYTF
CDR3 DNA: TGTGCCAGCAGCCAAGATAGGGCAGCCGACTATGGCTACACCTTC

clone size: NA
D gene: NA
V gene: TRBV10-2
J gene: TRBJ2-7
CDR3 protein: CASSLTRQAAYEQYF
CDR3 DNA: TGCGCCAGCAGCCTTACCCGACAGGCAGCCTACGAGCAGTACTTC

clone size: NA
D gene: NA
V gene: TRBV30
J gene: TRBJ1-1
CDR3 protein: CAWSWGRTEAFF
CDR3 DNA: TGTGCCTGGAGTTGGGGGAGGACTGAAGCTTTCTTT

clone size: once
D gene: NA
V gene: TRBV13
J gene: TRBJ1-1
CDR3 protein: CASSLGVPQSDTEAFF
CDR3 DNA: TGTGCCAGCAGCTTAGGGGTTCCACAGTCTGACACTGAAGCTTTCTTT

clone size: NA
D gene: NA
V gene: TRBV18
J gene: TRBJ1-1
CDR3 protein: CASSPSGPAFF
CDR3 DNA: TGTGCCAGCTCACCATCGGGGCCAGCTTTCTTT